This T cell receptor beta chain appears in the sequencing data of a study of CD8 T cells in ankylosing spondylitis. Trimming stripped 3 bases from V and 3 bases from J, with 8 bases between. Germline values: CDR1 LGHNA, CDR2 YSLEER. This CDR3 comprises 13 residues. TCRdb ran MiXCR on the 5' RACE reads and lists one entry per CDR3 protein. The table includes around 770,000 distinct CDR3 sequences, over 9.5% detected once. Notes on the study in general: Ankylosing spondylitis blood appeared to carry a characteristic TCR beta motif of roughly 8 highly homologous variants. From matched ankylosing spondylitis synovial fluid, disease-linked clones were reportedly recovered at significantly enriched levels.

Comments on this clonotype: Its target is unknown.

The receptor comes from a male donor with ankylosing spondylitis. This chain connects TRBV4-3 to TRBJ1-1, with D unresolved. Material: blood, either unsorted or a sorted T cell fraction (not recorded which). The CDR3 sequence: CASSQRVYTEAFF. DNA for the CDR3: TGCGCCAGCAGCCAGAGGGTCTACACTGAAGCTTTCTTT.